This TCR beta chain was observed in a study of T-cell memory formation after mild COVID-19. This clonotype was picked up many times. Its antigen remains unidentified. V lost 2 bases, J lost 2 bases, and 6 bases stayed unmatched. CDR1 is SGDLS and CDR2 is YYNGEE in the germline V gene. The CDR3 sequence is 15 residues long. TCRdb independently ran MiXCR on the 5' RACE reads; one entry per CDR3 protein. Among under 600,000 distinct CDR3 sequences listed, 20% to 25% were seen once. Overall study findings and caveats: Pre-infection memory already had some responding clones, implying cross-reactive memory joined.

The receptor's source is an adult woman who had mild COVID-19 (a few samples of this study predate the infection). Cell type and time point are not known. This chain links TRBV9 with TRBJ2-7, with 8 positions matching TRBD1. What was sequenced was PBMCs or a T cell subset sorted from them (not recorded which). The CDR3 region is CASSVAQGAAYEQYF. The CDR3 DNA is TGTGCCAGCAGCGTCGCCCAGGGGGCCGCCTACGAGCAGTACTTC.